Listed below are T cell receptor beta chains from one sample, sequenced in a study of blood T cells in healthy people across ages. TCRdb called the 5' RACE reads again in MiXCR, with one record for every CDR3 protein. The sample contains about 680,000 distinct CDR3 sequences, about 52% of which appear only once. The sample taken for sequencing was blood. All receptors derive from a woman aged 60-75 years in good health. Each CDR3 is given with its conserved first and last residue. D genes are given only for firm matches. Where a row states a size, it is once, few, many or the class of an expanded clone; other rows omit it.

j_gene	d_gene	v_gene	abundance	CDR3aa	CDR3nt
TRBJ2-7	TRBD2	TRBV7-2	NA	CASSLALRRGGSYEQYF	TGTGCCAGCAGCTTAGCCCTGAGGCGGGGGGGCTCCTACGAGCAGTACTTC
TRBJ1-5	NA	TRBV4-3	NA	CASSQAPGAGQPQHF	TGCGCCAGCAGCCAAGCCCCAGGGGCGGGCCAGCCCCAGCATTTT
TRBJ1-2	NA	TRBV6-2/TRBV6-3	few	CASSQGYYGYTF	TGTGCCAGCAGTCAGGGATACTATGGCTACACCTTC
TRBJ1-5	NA	TRBV27	NA	CASSLNRVQPQHF	TGTGCCAGCAGTTTAAATCGGGTCCAGCCCCAGCATTTT
TRBJ2-1	TRBD2	TRBV20-1	NA	CSAESGGKGGEQFF	TGCAGTGCTGAGAGCGGGGGAAAGGGTGGTGAGCAGTTCTTC
TRBJ2-3	NA	TRBV9	NA	CASSVVGQTDTQYF	TGTGCCAGCAGCGTAGTGGGACAAACAGATACGCAGTATTTT
TRBJ2-5	NA	TRBV2	NA	CASSDMGLAGVNEQYF	TGTGCCAGCAGTGATATGGGGTTAGCAGGAGTCAATGAGCAGTACTTC
TRBJ2-7	NA	TRBV29-1	few	CSVEGFVGGDPTYEQYF	TGCAGCGTTGAAGGATTTGTGGGCGGGGACCCAACCTACGAGCAGTACTTC
TRBJ2-7	TRBD2	TRBV29-1	NA	CSVEDGAGGINEQYF	TGCAGCGTTGAAGATGGAGCGGGAGGTATAAATGAGCAGTACTTC
TRBJ2-4	NA	TRBV7-8	NA	CASSLGRDSKNIQYF	TGTGCCAGCAGCTTAGGTCGGGATTCCAAAAACATTCAGTACTTC
TRBJ1-1	NA	TRBV20-1	NA	CSASRAGLNTEAFF	TGCAGTGCTAGTAGGGCAGGGCTAAACACTGAAGCTTTCTTT
TRBJ2-5	TRBD1	TRBV28	few	CASSRTGTGYQETQYF	TGTGCCAGCAGCCGGACAGGCACGGGTTACCAAGAGACCCAGTACTTC
TRBJ2-1	TRBD1	TRBV11-2	NA	CASSRKGTGDHEQFF	TGTGCCAGCAGCCGGAAAGGGACAGGGGACCATGAGCAGTTCTTC
TRBJ1-1	TRBD1	TRBV4-3	once	CAGSQDPRQGYTEAFF	TGCGCCGGCAGCCAAGATCCGAGACAGGGGTACACTGAAGCTTTCTTT
TRBJ2-7	NA	TRBV28	many	CASSFWAGEGYEQYF	TGTGCCAGCAGTTTTTGGGCAGGGGAGGGCTACGAGCAGTACTTC
TRBJ2-4	NA	TRBV7-6	few	CASSLDPGSAKNIQYF	TGTGCCAGCAGCTTAGATCCGGGCTCGGCCAAAAACATTCAGTACTTC
TRBJ2-7	NA	TRBV5-5	NA	CASGLARNYEQYF	TGTGCCAGCGGGCTAGCGAGAAACTACGAGCAGTACTTC
TRBJ2-1	NA	TRBV28	NA	CASTNYNEQFF	TGTGCCAGCACGAACTACAATGAGCAGTTCTTC
TRBJ1-4	NA	TRBV29-1	many	CSVRSPDRDPTNEKLFF	TGCAGCGTTAGGAGCCCGGACAGAGATCCAACTAATGAAAAACTGTTTTTT
TRBJ2-3	NA	TRBV6-1	NA	CASSGGWGGTSTDTQYF	TGTGCCAGCAGTGGGGGTTGGGGCGGGACTAGCACAGATACGCAGTATTTT
TRBJ2-7	NA	TRBV7-3	NA	CASSSLRGAEQYF	TGTGCCAGCAGCTCACTCAGGGGAGCCGAGCAGTACTTC
TRBJ1-5	NA	TRBV10-3	NA	CAISELDLLPGNQPQHF	TGTGCCATCAGTGAGTTGGACCTTCTCCCGGGCAATCAGCCCCAGCATTTT
TRBJ2-1	NA	TRBV28	many	CASSLTFGDRANREQFF	TGTGCCAGCAGTTTGACGTTCGGAGACCGGGCCAACCGGGAGCAGTTCTTC
TRBJ2-6	NA	TRBV29-1	NA	CSVSLVGSSGANVPTF	TGCAGCGTGTCTCTAGTGGGCTCCTCTGGGGCCAACGTCCCGACTTTC
TRBJ1-2	TRBD1	TRBV5-1	NA	CASSLSRGDANYGYTF	TGCGCCAGCAGCTTGAGCAGGGGGGATGCTAACTATGGCTACACCTTC
TRBJ1-1	NA	TRBV25-1	NA	CASSSSLSLPVLNTEVFF	TGTGCCAGCAGTTCTTCCCTCAGTCTACCAGTCTTGAACACTGAAGTTTTCTTT
TRBJ2-7	TRBD1	TRBV6-5	NA	CASRTSPGDRGHEQYF	TGTGCCAGCAGGACCTCCCCCGGGGACAGGGGCCACGAGCAGTACTTC
TRBJ2-1	TRBD1	TRBV27	NA	CASRSRDSSYNEQFF	TGTGCCAGCAGATCCCGGGACAGCTCCTACAATGAGCAGTTCTTC
TRBJ1-2	NA	TRBV9	NA	CASSGTVVIRGYTF	TGTGCCAGCAGCGGGACAGTTGTCATTCGCGGCTACACCTTC
TRBJ1-2	TRBD1	TRBV4-1	once	CASSETLPGQGNGYTF	TGCGCCAGCAGCGAGACCCTGCCTGGACAGGGAAATGGCTACACCTTC
TRBJ2-3	NA	TRBV20-1	NA	CSAPPPGWADTQYF	TGCAGCGCTCCCCCGCCAGGGTGGGCAGATACGCAGTATTTT